Below, 18 T cell receptor beta chains from the same sample are listed, as sequenced in a study of T cell responses to AZD1222 COVID-19 vaccine. Profiling relied on immunoSEQ multiplex PCR, and the TCRdb table lists in-frame clones only, not all of them. The data hold around 84,000 clones, with approximately 83% observed a single time. This sample comprised peripheral blood, obtained 28 days after the second AZD1222 dose. The source is an adult who received the AZD1222 COVID-19 vaccine.

The chain links TRBV10-3 to TRBJ2-2, with D unclear. Trimming took off 7 bases at V and 4 bases at J, with 7 bases between the two ends. This CDR3 region has 12 residues. Germline V lookup: CDR1 ENHRY, CDR2 SYGVKD. The CDR3 DNA reads TGTGCCATCAAGAACCCCACCGGGGAGCTGTTTTTT. It yields the protein CAIKNPTGELFF.

The chain recombines TRBV9 with TRBJ2-1; 10 bases agree with TRBD2. The ends lost 4 bases at V and 4 bases at J; junction bases unmatched: 8. This CDR3 contains 16 residues. The germline CDR1 and CDR2 sequences are SGDLS and YYNGEE. DNA of the CDR3: TGTGCCAGCAGCATAGAAGCGGGACTAGCGTACAATGAGCAGTTCTTC. It yields the protein CASSIEAGLAYNEQFF.

This clone was counted once. The chain couples TRBV5-4 to TRBJ1-1, with unresolved D. Between the trimmed V and J ends, which lost 0 bases and 10 bases, there was a span of 19 bases. The length of the CDR3 is 15 residues. Germline lookup yields CDR1 SGHNT and CDR2 YYREEE (reference sequence). The CDR3, as DNA: TGTGCCAGCAGCTTGGAAGGCCCGCGGGCGAGCCGAGCTTTCTTT. It specifies CASSLEGPRASRAFF.

The rearrangement links TRBV7-2 to TRBJ2-1, with D perhaps being TRBD1 or TRBD2 (5 bases each). The CDR3 sequence is 16 residues long. CDR1 SGHTA and CDR2 FQGNSA come from the germline V gene. The V gene lost 5 bases and the J gene lost 0 bases, with 14 bases spanning the gap. CDR3 in amino acids: CASSPEGESSYNEQFF. In nucleotides, the CDR3 is TGTGCCAGCAGCCCCGAAGGGGAGAGCTCCTACAATGAGCAGTTCTTC.

The V gene is TRBV2, the J gene TRBJ2-5, with 7 positions matching TRBD1. After removal of 6 bases from V and 3 bases from J, the junction contained 4 bases not matched to a gene. The CDR3 extends over 13 amino acids. The V gene's germline CDR1 is SNHLY and CDR2 FYNNEI. The CDR3 DNA follows: TGTGCCAGCAGGGACAGGACTGAAGAGACCCAGTACTTC. Residues: CASRDRTEETQYF.

There are many counts of this clone. DNA of the CDR3: TGTGCCAGCAGCGAAGCCAGGGTTGGTTCACCCCTCCACTTT. This sequence encodes CASSEARVGSPLHF. This chain links TRBV7-2 with TRBJ1-6, with D perhaps TRBD1 (5 bases). The V gene lost 5 bases and the J gene lost 9 bases, with 14 bases spanning the gap. The V gene's germline CDR1 is SGHTA and CDR2 FQGNSA. The CDR3 totals 14 residues. Supplemented by reference TRBV7-2 and TRBJ1-6, the full variable domain reads GAGVSQSPSNKVTEKGKDVELRCDPISGHTALYWYRQSLGQGLEFLIYFQGNSAPDKSGLPSDRFSAERTGGSVSTLTIQRTQQEDSAVYLCASSEARVGSPLHFGNGTRLTVT.

The gene calls are TRBV6-5 and TRBJ1-6; D not certain. V lost 4 bases and J 7 bases, leaving 11 bases between the germline ends. The CDR3 sequence is 14 residues long. CDR1 MNHEY and CDR2 SVGAGI come from the germline V gene. The CDR3 DNA follows: TGTGCCAGCAGTTTTGGACGGTGGAATTCACCCCTCCACTTT. It yields the protein CASSFGRWNSPLHF.

As regards this clone: Other DNA sequences from this sample encode an identical CDR3 as well. The CDR3 nucleotides read TGTGCCAGCAGCCTCGGGGGTTTTCAGCCCCAGCATTTT. This encodes CASSLGGFQPQHF. This sequence joins TRBV12-3 or TRBV12-4 and TRBJ1-5, with D possibly TRBD1 on 5 matching bases. The CDR3 is 13 residues long. V dropped 6 bases and J dropped 6 bases, with 12 bases sitting between them.

This clone showed up just once. V usage is TRBV12-3 or TRBV12-4 and J usage is TRBJ1-1; possibly TRBD1 for D (5 bases). Trimming shortened V by 6 bases and J by 1 base, and 9 bases separated the two germline ends. The CDR3 runs to 13 residues. CDR3 DNA: TGTGCCAGCAGCGTTGGGGCGAACACTGAAGCTTTCTTT. Encoded protein: CASSVGANTEAFF.

This chain links TRBV28 with TRBJ2-7; 7 nucleotides match TRBD2. In germline, CDR1 is MDHEN, CDR2 SYDVKM. CDR3 length equals 15 residues. Trimming took 8 bases from V and 2 from J; bases not matched to a gene: 12. The DNA of the CDR3 is TGTGCCAGCGGACCACCGGGGGGAATCACCTACGAGCAGTACTTC. Amino acid sequence: CASGPPGGITYEQYF.

The genes are TRBV4-1 and TRBJ1-4; the D is unclear. From germline, CDR1 is MGHRA and CDR2 YSYEKL. V was cut by 1 base and J by 8 bases, with 5 bases left in between. The CDR3 extends over 12 amino acids. The CDR3 region is CASSQAGEKLFF. The CDR3 bases are TGCGCCAGCAGCCAAGCTGGGGAAAAACTGTTTTTT.

The chain uses TRBV6-5 and TRBJ1-2, with D maybe TRBD1 (5 bases). V was cut by 6 bases and J by 0 bases, with 11 bases left in between. Germline-derived CDR1 and CDR2 are MNHEY and SVGAGI. The CDR3 extends over 14 amino acids. For the CDR3, the DNA is TGTGCCAGCAGCATGGGGACGGCTAACTATGGCTACACCTTC. The encoded protein is CASSMGTANYGYTF.

The gene calls are TRBV27 and TRBJ1-6; D is possibly TRBD1 (6 bases). The V end was cut by 7 bases, the J end by 1 base, with 17 bases between. The germline CDR1 and CDR2 sequences are MNHEY and SMNVEV (reference sequence). The CDR3 contains 17 residues. The CDR3 sequence: CASTSHSQGSYNSPLHF. The DNA for the CDR3 is TGTGCCAGCACCTCACACTCCCAGGGGTCCTATAATTCACCCCTCCACTTT.

The V call is TRBV28, the J call TRBJ1-3; D is undetermined. Looked up from germline, CDR1 is MDHEN and CDR2 is SYDVKM. This CDR3 region has 13 residues. V was pared by 4 bases and J by 0 bases, with 4 bases between. CDR3 in DNA: TGTGCCAGCAGTTCGTTCTCTGGAAACACCATATATTTT. The encoded protein is CASSSFSGNTIYF.

The V gene is TRBV10-1, the J gene TRBJ2-5; the D is unclear. This CDR3 contains 15 residues. V gave up 3 bases and J gave up 5 bases, with 16 bases separating them. Germline lookup yields CDR1 WNHNN and CDR2 SYGVQD (reference sequence). CDR3 amino acids: CASSDQAGARETQYF. In nucleotides, the CDR3 is TGCGCCAGCAGTGACCAGGCCGGTGCAAGGGAGACCCAGTACTTC.

The J gene is TRBJ1-1, the V gene TRBV4-1; D remains ambiguous. This CDR3 comprises 14 residues. CDR1 and CDR2 (germline): MGHRA, YSYEKL. V was clipped by 1 base and J by 1 base, with 7 bases between them. The CDR3 DNA sequence: TGCGCCAGCAGCCAAGGGGGAGGGAACACTGAAGCTTTCTTT. Its protein is CASSQGGGNTEAFF.

V gene TRBV7-9 combines with J gene TRBJ2-7; D is possibly TRBD1 (5 bases). The ends were cut back, 2 bases at V and 7 bases at J, with 15 bases in the middle. The CDR3 covers 14 residues. The germline V gene has CDR1 SEHNR and CDR2 FQNEAQ (reference sequence). The chain's CDR3 is CASSLNQGVGEQYF. CDR3 nucleotides: TGTGCCAGCAGCTTAAACCAGGGCGTAGGGGAGCAGTACTTC.

The chain has TRBV6-4 and TRBJ1-5; no reliable D call. The germline V gene has CDR1 MRHNA and CDR2 SNTAGT. The CDR3 is made up of 13 amino acids. The ends were cut back, 3 bases at V and 7 bases at J, with 10 bases in the middle. CDR3 protein: CASSEGSGQPQHF. In DNA, the CDR3 is TGTGCCAGCAGTGAGGGGTCAGGACAGCCCCAGCATTTT.